This TCR beta chain was documented in a study of CD8+ T cells in alopecia areata. Findings and caveats of the study: Scalp data also include sequences from resident alphabeta T cells of normal skin. One nonresponder makes the tie between baseline CD8+ expansion and response uncertain.

In each case, RNA was isolated and then reverse transcribed into cDNA as the sequencing template. Assay: immunoSEQ multiplex PCR; the TCRdb copy retains only in-frame clones and omits some. The table records a few hundred thousand clones, more than 30% of them present only once. Comments on this clone: Its matching antigen is unknown.

The treatment here: oral pan-JAK inhibitor, 5-10 mg twice daily. Peripheral blood samples and lesional scalp punch biopsies were obtained from alopecia areata patients. The sample was CD4+ T cells sorted from blood, taken at roughly week 30, from a patient treated with tofacitinib. This TCR came from a human donor with alopecia areata.

The CDR3 loop reads CASSLAPGSGELFF. CDR3 coding DNA: TGTGCCAGCAGCTTAGCCCCCGGTTCCGGGGAGCTGTTTTTT. The chain couples TRBV11-2 to TRBJ2-2; D not resolved. The CDR3 spans 14 residues. Trimming took off 1 base at V and 6 bases at J, with 9 bases between the two ends. Germline CDR1 and CDR2: SGHAT and FQNNGV.